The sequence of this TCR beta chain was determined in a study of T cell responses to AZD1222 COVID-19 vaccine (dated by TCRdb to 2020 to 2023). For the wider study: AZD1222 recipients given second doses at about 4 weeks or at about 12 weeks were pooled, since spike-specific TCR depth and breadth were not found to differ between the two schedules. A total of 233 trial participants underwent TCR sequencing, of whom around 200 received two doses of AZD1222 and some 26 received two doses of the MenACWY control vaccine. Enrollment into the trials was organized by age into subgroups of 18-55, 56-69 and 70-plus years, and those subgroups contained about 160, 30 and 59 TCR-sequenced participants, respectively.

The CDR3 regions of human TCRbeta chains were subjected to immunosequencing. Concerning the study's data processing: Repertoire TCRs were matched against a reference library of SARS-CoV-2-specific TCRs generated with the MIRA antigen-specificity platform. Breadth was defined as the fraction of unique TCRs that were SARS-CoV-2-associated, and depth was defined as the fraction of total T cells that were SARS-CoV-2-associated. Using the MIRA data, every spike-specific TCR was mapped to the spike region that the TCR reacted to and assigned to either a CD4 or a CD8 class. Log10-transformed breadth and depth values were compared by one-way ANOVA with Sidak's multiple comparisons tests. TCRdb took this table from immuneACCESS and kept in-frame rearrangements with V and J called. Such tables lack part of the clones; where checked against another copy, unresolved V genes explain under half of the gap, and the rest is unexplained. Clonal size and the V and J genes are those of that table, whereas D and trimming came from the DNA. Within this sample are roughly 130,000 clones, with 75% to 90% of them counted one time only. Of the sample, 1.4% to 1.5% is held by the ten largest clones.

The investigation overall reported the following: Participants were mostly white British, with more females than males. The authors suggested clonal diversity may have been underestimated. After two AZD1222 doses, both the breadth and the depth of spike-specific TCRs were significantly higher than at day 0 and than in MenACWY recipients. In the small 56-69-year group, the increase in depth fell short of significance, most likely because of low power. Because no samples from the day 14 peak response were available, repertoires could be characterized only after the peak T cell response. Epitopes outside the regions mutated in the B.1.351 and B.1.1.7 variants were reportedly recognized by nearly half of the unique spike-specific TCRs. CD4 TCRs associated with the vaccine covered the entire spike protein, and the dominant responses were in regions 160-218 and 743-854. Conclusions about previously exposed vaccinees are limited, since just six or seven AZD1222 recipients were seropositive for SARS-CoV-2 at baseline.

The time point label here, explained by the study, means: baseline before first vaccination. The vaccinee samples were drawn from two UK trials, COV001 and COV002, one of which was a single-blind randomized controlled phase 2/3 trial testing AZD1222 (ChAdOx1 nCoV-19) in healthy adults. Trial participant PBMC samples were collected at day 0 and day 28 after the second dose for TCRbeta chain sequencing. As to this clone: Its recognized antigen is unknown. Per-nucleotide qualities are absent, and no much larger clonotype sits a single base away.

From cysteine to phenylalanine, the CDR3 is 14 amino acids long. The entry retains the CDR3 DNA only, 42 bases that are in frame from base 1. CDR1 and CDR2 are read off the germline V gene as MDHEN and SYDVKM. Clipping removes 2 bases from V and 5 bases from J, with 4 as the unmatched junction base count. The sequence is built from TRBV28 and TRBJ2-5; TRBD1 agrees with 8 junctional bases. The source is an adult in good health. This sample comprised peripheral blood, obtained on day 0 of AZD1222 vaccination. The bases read TGTGCCAGCAGTTTAAGGGACAGGTCCGAGACCCAGTACTTC. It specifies CASSLRDRSETQYF.